The present T cell receptor beta chain was sequenced within a study of early T cells in non-severe SARS-CoV-2 infection. Across the whole study: Sequencing of unsorted whole blood was done on bulk RNA, leaving chains unpaired. Study-wide results and limits: Matches to VDJdb favored anti-spike CD8 responses and missed private and CD4 specificities.

Researchers attached unique molecular identifiers to individual cDNA molecules. From the 5' RACE reads, TCRdb called clonotypes with MiXCR, one entry per CDR3 protein. The sample has tens of thousands of distinct CDR3 sequences, approximately 12% seen once. Looked up from germline, CDR1 is ENHRY and CDR2 is SYGVKD. J was trimmed by 1 base and V by 9 bases; bases with no gene match: 11. There are 17 residues in the CDR3. This clonotype was seen many times. Its specificity is not known. V gene TRBV10-3 combines with J gene TRBJ2-6; the match to TRBD2 covers 8 bases. The sequence was obtained from an adult who was a healthcare worker with PCR-confirmed SARS-CoV-2 infection or an uninfected control (not recorded which). What was sequenced was whole blood. The CDR3 DNA is TGTGCCATTGGCGGGGGGTCTTCTCTGTCTGGGGCCAACGTCCTGACTTTC. Its translation is CAIGGGSSLSGANVLTF.